The T cell receptor beta chain under discussion was sequenced for a study of blood T cell repertoires in COVID-19. The overall study: Acute-phase and convalescent COVID-19 samples originated in the United States, Italy and Spain.

With 2 bases removed from V and 5 bases from J, the gap between germline ends came to 10 bases. Germline assignment: CDR1 LGHNA and CDR2 YNFKEQ. The CDR3 covers 14 residues. Clones were read by immunoSEQ multiplex PCR, and TCRdb kept only the in-frame ones, dropping some. The table has about 160,000 clones, approximately 82% seen once; the top ten hold about a fifth. The sample taken for sequencing was peripheral blood. This chain links TRBV4-2 with TRBJ2-1; D gene unclear. This sequence was found in a woman of 80 years or more with acute or convalescent COVID-19. The CDR3 DNA follows: TGTGCCAGCAGCCAATTCACAACGCACAATGAGCAGTTCTTC. Translating gives CASSQFTTHNEQFF.